In this sample, the clone carrying this T cell receptor (beta chain) turned up a few times. The data were taken from a study of cytomegalovirus exposure and HLA in healthy donors. The PCR ran on 60 Vbeta and 13 Jbeta primers. The protocol was immunoSEQ multiplex PCR, while the TCRdb copy is restricted to in-frame clones and leaves out a portion. Of approximately 150,000 clones in the sample, around two thirds were seen once. Germline loops: CDR1 SGHRS, CDR2 YFSETQ. Trimming left V 0 bases short and J 2 bases short, with 8 bases between. The CDR3 runs to 14 residues. The material sequenced was PBMCs. The TCR was taken from a man in his thirties or forties in good health and CMV-seropositive. V is TRBV5-1 and J is TRBJ1-1, with a weak D call TRBD1 (5 bases). The CDR3 nucleotides read TGCGCCAGCAGCTTGGGGGGCGACAACACTGAAGCTTTCTTT. Its protein is CASSLGGDNTEAFF. Filled out from reference TRBV5-1 and TRBJ1-1, the complete variable domain reads KAGVTQTPRYLIKTRGQQVTLSCSPISGHRSVSWYQQTPGQGLQFLFEYFSETQRNKGNFPGRFSGRQFSNSRSEMNVSTLELGDSALYLCASSLGGDNTEAFFGQGTRLTVV.